The 25 T cell receptor beta chains listed next were all sequenced from one sample in a study of post-analysis software for immune sequencing data. The study's findings and limits: Patients had higher frequencies than controls of roughly five TRBV segments, including TRBV5-6, TRBV5-1 and TRBV20-1.

TCR beta libraries were prepared from cDNA with unique molecular identifiers. One entry per CDR3 protein results from TCRdb running MiXCR on the PCR reads. The table records some 690,000 distinct CDR3 sequences, 30% of them present only once. No antigen has been identified for these receptors. The sample taken for sequencing was blood. These TCRs come from a girl aged 5-17 years with multiple sclerosis.

A few counts support this clonotype. The rearrangement uses TRBV7-2 and TRBJ1-2; TRBD1 is a possible D gene (6 bases). The germline V and J ends were trimmed by 3 bases and 7 bases, with 18 bases remaining between them. Germline CDR1 and CDR2: SGHTA and FQGNSA. The CDR3 runs to 15 residues. CDR3 sequence: CASSLNLNTGFGYTF. CDR3 nucleotides: TGTGCCAGCAGCTTGAATCTAAACACAGGGTTTGGCTACACCTTC.

This clonotype showed up just a few times. This chain connects TRBV10-3 to TRBJ2-7; maybe TRBD1 (6 bases). The CDR3 runs to 13 residues. Between the trimmed V and J ends, which lost 5 bases and 5 bases, there was a span of 13 bases. Germline-derived CDR1 and CDR2 are ENHRY and SYGVKD. CDR3 amino acids: CAISPGHFNEQYF. For the CDR3, the DNA is TGTGCCATCAGTCCGGGACATTTCAACGAGCAGTACTTC.

This clonotype was detected only once. The CDR3 spells CASSFPPGAFF. The CDR3 coding sequence is TGTGCCAGCAGTTTCCCCCCGGGAGCTTTCTTT. This rearrangement joins TRBV6-6 to TRBJ2-2; D is unclear. The closer fit of TRBJ1-1 to the DNA end suggests the J call may be wrong. The CDR3 is made up of 11 amino acids. Per germline, CDR1 MNHNY and CDR2 SVGAGI (reference sequence).

This clonotype was seen a handful of times. V and J are TRBV20-1 and TRBJ1-1; 7 nucleotides align to TRBD1. The CDR3 sequence is 11 residues long. The ends lost 5 bases at V and 8 bases at J; junction bases unmatched: 5. CDR1 is DFQATT and CDR2 is SNEGSKA in the germline V gene (reference sequence). CDR3 sequence (DNA): TGCAGTGCTTTACCACAGGGGGAAGCTTTCTTT. This encodes CSALPQGEAFF.

About this clonotype: A much larger clone sits a single nucleotide away, making a read error possible. The chain recombines TRBV20-1 with TRBJ2-1, with 7 bases matching TRBD2. CDR1 and CDR2 (germline): DFQATT, SNEGSKA (reference sequence). CDR3 length equals 14 residues. The V gene end was trimmed by 6 bases and the J gene end by 8 bases; junction bases not matched to a gene: 13. The CDR3 sequence is CSAPSAGPYDEQFF. DNA of the CDR3: TGCAGTGCCCCCTCAGCGGGGCCATACGATGAGCAGTTCTTC.

In regard to this clonotype: Relative to the germline gene, one junction end is altered; a read error may explain this. V gene TRBV6-2 or TRBV6-3 combines with J gene TRBJ1-4; D is unresolved. The CDR3 has 16 residues. Looked up from germline, CDR1 is MNHEY and CDR2 is SVGEGT. The CDR3 DNA follows: TGTGCCAGCAGTTACAGGCCTGGAACGACTAATGAAAAACGGTTTTTT. Translating it yields CASSYRPGTTNEKRFF.

The rearrangement links TRBV5-1 to TRBJ1-1, with 7 bases matching TRBD1. Germline CDR1 and CDR2: SGHRS and YFSETQ. The CDR3 totals 17 residues. V dropped 0 bases and J dropped 2; count of bases not matched to a gene: 10. For the CDR3, the DNA is TGCGCCAGCAGCTTGGGGGTTGGGCGACAGGGAAACACTGAAGCTTTCTTT. Translated, it gives CASSLGVGRQGNTEAFF.

At least ten counts were recorded for this clonotype. The rearrangement joins TRBV20-1 to TRBJ1-2; D perhaps matches TRBD1 (5 bases). The CDR3 has 13 amino acids. Germline CDR1 reads DFQATT; CDR2 reads SNEGSKA (reference sequence). V shed 1 base and J shed 3 bases, with 9 bases lying between them. Written as DNA, the CDR3 is TGCAGTGCTAGAGTGGGCAGGGACTATGGCTACACCTTC. This sequence encodes CSARVGRDYGYTF.

This clonotype was seen only a few times. V gene TRBV10-3 combines with J gene TRBJ2-6; D may be TRBD2 (6 bases). Trimming pared 2 bases from V and 0 bases from J, leaving 14 bases between. Germline V gene lookup returns CDR1 ENHRY and CDR2 SYGVKD. The CDR3 sequence is 18 residues long. The DNA for the CDR3 is TGTGCCATCAGTGAGGGAGGGGCAGCCTTCTCTGGGGCCAACGTCCTGACTTTC. As protein: CAISEGGAAFSGANVLTF.

The sample holds many counts of this clonotype. A junction boundary mismatches the germline segment, possibly from a read error. This chain links TRBV5-5 with TRBJ2-1; tentative D call: TRBD2 (5 bases). Germline V gives CDR1 SGHKS, CDR2 YYEKEE (reference sequence). The CDR3 is made up of 18 amino acids. The CDR3 sequence: CASSLAVRLGGYYSEQFF. CDR3 in DNA: TGTGCCAGCAGCTTGGCCGTGCGGCTAGGCGGGTATTACAGTGAGCAGTTCTTC.

The chain carries TRBV11-2 and TRBJ2-7; 11 bases line up with TRBD1. V lost 2 bases to trimming and J lost 2 bases; unmatched junction nucleotides: 5. This CDR3 region has 16 residues. Germline CDR1 reads SGHAT; CDR2 reads FQNNGV. The CDR3 nucleotides are TGTGCCAGCAGCTTAAACCTGGGACAGGGGGCCTACGAGCAGTACTTC. Translating gives CASSLNLGQGAYEQYF.

This chain joins TRBV12-3 or TRBV12-4 and TRBJ1-2; a weak D match, TRBD1 (5 bases). The CDR3 contains 15 residues. The ends were cut back, 6 bases at V and 10 bases at J, with 24 bases in the middle. The CDR3 region is CASSSHGTQNRNYTF. The DNA of the CDR3 is TGTGCCAGCAGCTCCCATGGGACTCAAAATCGAAACTACACCTTC.

The V and J genes are TRBV9 and TRBJ2-7, with 7 bases that match TRBD2. Germline CDR1 reads SGDLS; CDR2 reads YYNGEE. The CDR3 covers 15 residues. The junction had 8 bases not matched to a gene; V was cut back by 2 bases and J by 3 bases. The CDR3 sequence is CASSVASGHNYEQYF. The CDR3 DNA follows: TGTGCCAGCAGCGTTGCTAGCGGCCACAACTACGAGCAGTACTTC.

J is TRBJ2-7 and V is TRBV10-3; 10 bases match TRBD1. Trimming removed 4 bases from V and 3 bases from J; junction bases left unmatched: 3. The CDR3 sequence is 14 residues long. In germline, CDR1 is ENHRY, CDR2 SYGVKD. CDR3 sequence (DNA): TGTGCCATCAGTGTGGGACAGGGGAGCTACGAGCAGTACTTC. Its translation: CAISVGQGSYEQYF.

The chain links TRBV7-2 to TRBJ2-5; TRBD2 aligns across 9 bases. V was pared by 0 bases and J by 1 base, with 6 bases of the junction left unmatched. Germline V lookup: CDR1 SGHTA, CDR2 FQGNSA. The CDR3 is 17 residues long. The CDR3, as DNA: TGTGCCAGCAGCTTAGCGCCCGCTAGCGGGACCCAAGAGACCCAGTACTTC. It specifies CASSLAPASGTQETQYF.

The chain carries TRBV4-1 and TRBJ1-2, with 8 bases identical to TRBD1. This CDR3 is built from 15 residues. V shed 0 bases and J 2 bases; nucleotides not matched to a gene: 2. Germline-derived CDR1 and CDR2 are MGHRA and YSYEKL. The CDR3 region has the DNA TGCGCCAGCAGCCAAGAGCGGACAGGGAACTATGGCTACACCTTC. Its translation: CASSQERTGNYGYTF.

The chain is built from TRBV20-1 and TRBJ2-5, with 7 bases matching TRBD2. This CDR3 comprises 15 residues. The V segment lost 3 bases and the J segment 5 bases; nucleotides outside the gene matches: 12. Per germline, CDR1 DFQATT and CDR2 SNEGSKA (reference sequence). The CDR3 spells CSASLVGRSEETQYF. CDR3 nucleotides: TGCAGTGCTAGTCTAGTCGGGAGGTCGGAGGAGACCCAGTACTTC.

This clonotype was seen a few times. V gene TRBV29-1 combines with J gene TRBJ2-5; 10 positions agree with TRBD2. From germline, CDR1 is SQVTM and CDR2 ANQGSEA. The CDR3 contains 14 residues. The trim removed 6 bases at V and 1 base at J, leaving 5 bases unmatched. Here the CDR3 reads CSVRTSGSQETQYF. The CDR3 DNA sequence: TGCAGCGTGCGGACTAGCGGAAGCCAAGAGACCCAGTACTTC.

This clonotype was detected only a few times. The genes are TRBV19 and TRBJ1-5; 7 positions match TRBD1. V dropped 3 bases and J dropped 1; count of bases not matched to a gene: 3. The CDR3 runs 15 residues. CDR1 and CDR2 (germline): LNHDA, SQIVND (reference sequence). In nucleotides, the CDR3 is TGTGCCAGTAGTATCGGAGGGGGCAGCAATCAGCCCCAGCATTTT. Protein: CASSIGGGSNQPQHF.

The CDR3 region is CASSVIGTEVNEKLFF. CDR3 nucleotide sequence: TGTGCCAGCAGTGTTATCGGGACAGAGGTTAATGAAAAACTGTTTTTT. The chain employs TRBV12-3 or TRBV12-4 and TRBJ1-4; 7 bases align to TRBD1. The length of the CDR3 is 16 residues. J gave up 4 bases and V 5 bases, and 10 bases lay outside the gene matches.

J is TRBJ1-2 and V is TRBV20-1; D not certain. V lost 4 bases and J 4 bases, leaving 13 bases between the germline ends. The CDR3 loop spans 13 amino acids. Germline V lookup: CDR1 DFQATT, CDR2 SNEGSKA (reference sequence). CDR3 nucleotides: TGCAGTGCTAAGTATCCAGGACCCTATGGCTACACCTTC. Translated, it gives CSAKYPGPYGYTF.

This clonotype was detected ten times or more. The J gene is TRBJ2-1, the V gene TRBV20-1; 9 bases are shared with TRBD2. The CDR3 runs to 12 residues. V gave up 2 bases and J gave up 11 bases; unmatched junction bases: 4. CDR1 is DFQATT and CDR2 is SNEGSKA in the germline V gene (reference sequence). The CDR3 nucleotides read TGCAGTGCTAGACTAGCGGGAACTAAGCAGTTCTTC. Its translation: CSARLAGTKQFF.

This clonotype was picked up a small number of times. J is TRBJ2-1 and V is TRBV6-4; 11 nucleotides align to TRBD2. Germline CDR1 MRHNA, CDR2 SNTAGT. CDR3 size: 15 residues. V dropped 2 bases and J dropped 5; count of bases not matched to a gene: 2. The CDR3 nucleotides read TGTGCCAGCAGTGACGAGGGACTAGCGGACAATGAGCAGTTCTTC. As protein: CASSDEGLADNEQFF.

The CDR3 DNA reads as TGCGCCAGCAGCTTGGGCGGAAGCCTTTCCGGGAATGAGCAGTTCTTC. The encoded protein is CASSLGGSLSGNEQFF. The chain carries TRBV5-1 and TRBJ2-1; D gene ambiguous. Germline CDR1 is SGHRS and CDR2 is YFSETQ. Trimming removed 0 bases at V and 7 bases at J, with 17 bases between. This CDR3 region has 16 residues. Full variable domain (rest looked up from reference TRBV5-1 and TRBJ2-1): KAGVTQTPRYLIKTRGQQVTLSCSPISGHRSVSWYQQTPGQGLQFLFEYFSETQRNKGNFPGRFSGRQFSNSRSEMNVSTLELGDSALYLCASSLGGSLSGNEQFFGPGTRLTVL.

Only a few counts were recorded for this clonotype. The chain combines TRBV7-9 with TRBJ2-7; 9 nucleotides align to TRBD1. Germline V CDR1 and CDR2: SEHNR, FQNEAQ (reference sequence). This CDR3 has 14 residues. V was pared by 0 bases and J by 7 bases, with 4 bases of the junction left unmatched. CDR3 amino acids: CASSLAQGADEQYF. CDR3 nucleotides: TGTGCCAGCAGCTTAGCACAGGGGGCGGATGAGCAGTACTTC.